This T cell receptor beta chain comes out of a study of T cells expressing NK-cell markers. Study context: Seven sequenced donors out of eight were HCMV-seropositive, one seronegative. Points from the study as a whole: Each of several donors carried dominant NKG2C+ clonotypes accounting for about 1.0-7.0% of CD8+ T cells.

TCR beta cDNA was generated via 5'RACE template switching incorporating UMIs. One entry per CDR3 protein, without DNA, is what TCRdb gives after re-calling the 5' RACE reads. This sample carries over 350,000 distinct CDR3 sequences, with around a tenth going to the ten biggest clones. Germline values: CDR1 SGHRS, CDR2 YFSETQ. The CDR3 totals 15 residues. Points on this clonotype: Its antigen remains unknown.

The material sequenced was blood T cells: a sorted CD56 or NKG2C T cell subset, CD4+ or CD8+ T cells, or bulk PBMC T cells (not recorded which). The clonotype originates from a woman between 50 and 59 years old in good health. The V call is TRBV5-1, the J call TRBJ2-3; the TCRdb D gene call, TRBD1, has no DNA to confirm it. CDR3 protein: CASSLGSQGPDTQYF.